Included here is one T cell receptor (beta chain) sequence, with context. This sample stems from a study of T cell responses to AZD1222 COVID-19 vaccine. CDR3 length equals 13 residues. The J segment lost 2 bases and the V segment lost 4 bases, leaving 2 bases of the junction unmatched. CDR1 is LGHDT, CDR2 YNNKEL, per germline (reference sequence). Data came from immunoSEQ multiplex PCR; TCRdb stores just in-frame clones and leaves some out. The sample has about 180,000 clones, 91% seen once. The chain couples TRBV3-1 (or the pseudogene TRBV3-2) to TRBJ2-7; 7 bases align to TRBD2. The source was peripheral blood, collected on day 0 of AZD1222 vaccination. This TCR derives from an adult in good health. The CDR3 DNA sequence: TGTGCCAGCAGCCTGGGAGGGCCCTACGAGCAGTACTTC. This gives the protein CASSLGGPYEQYF.